This entry concerns a single TCR beta chain. Its matching antigen is unknown. These data belong to a study of shared clonotypes between healthy human individuals. Findings and limits, study-wide: Larger richness was generally estimated for naive than memory subsets.

Some clones are missing from TCRdb's copy, which holds only in-frame ones; the method was immunoSEQ multiplex PCR. The sample contains 2.3 million or so clones, 80% to 95% of which appear only once. The specimen was naive CD4+ T cells from PBMCs. Subset here: CD45RA+ positively selected. This TCR was sampled from a man between 18 and 35 years old in good health. Some clones in this sample may be carry-over from other donors' samples.

CDR3 in amino acids: CAARTSGNNEQFF. CDR3 DNA: TGTGCCGCCAGGACTAGCGGGAACAATGAGCAGTTCTTC. The rearrangement joins TRBV4-2 to TRBJ2-1, with 12 positions matching TRBD2. The germline gives CDR1 LGHNA, CDR2 YNFKEQ. V lost 11 bases, J lost 5 bases, and 4 bases stayed unmatched. The CDR3 has 13 amino acids.